The subject of this entry is one TCR beta chain. This CDR3 is built from 12 residues. Trimming removed 6 bases from V and 0 bases from J, with 4 bases in between. Original methodology: The assay estimated nucleated cells by amplifying reference gene primers. The protocol was immunoSEQ multiplex PCR, while the TCRdb copy is restricted to in-frame clones and leaves out a portion. Clonal size and the V and J genes are those of that table, whereas D and trimming came from the DNA. The table has a few hundred thousand clones, about nine tenths seen once. The entry originates in a study of blood T cell repertoires in COVID-19. Study information: T cells, B-cell-depleted T cells, or PBMCs supplied cDNA or gDNA.

This TCR came from a woman between 25 and 40 years old with COVID-19, enrolled during active disease. This chain links TRBV12-3 or TRBV12-4 with TRBJ2-3; D call uncertain. Sequencing input: peripheral blood. Written as DNA, the CDR3 is TGTGCCAGCAGCGGTAGCACAGATACGCAGTATTTT. This codes for CASSGSTDTQYF.